This T cell receptor beta chain was identified in a study of blood T cells in healthy people across ages. A second PCR, run for about 7 to 11 cycles, used a sample-barcoded 5' primer plus a J-beta primer mix. Every individual sample yielded 2.5 million or more paired-end reads (each containing CDR3). One entry per CDR3 protein results from TCRdb running MiXCR on the 5' RACE reads. This table has some 920,000 distinct CDR3 sequences, roughly half appearing once. General study points: Naive CD4+ cell counts and diversity both ran higher in long-lived than in aged donors.

The germline V and J ends were trimmed by 3 bases and 5 bases, with 8 bases remaining between them. CDR3 length: 13 residues. Germline lookup yields CDR1 SGHVS and CDR2 FNYEAQ. As for this clonotype: Antigen specificity is unknown.

Whenever a sample was processed, at least 6 million PBMCs were isolated. The clonotype comes from a woman aged 60-70 years in good health. Sequenced: blood. This chain joins TRBV7-6 and TRBJ1-5, with D unresolved. CDR3 in DNA: TGTGCCAGCAGCTTTGGGTCCGATCAGCCCCAGCATTTT. Translated, it gives CASSFGSDQPQHF.